This is a list of T cell receptor beta chains from one sample in a study of cytomegalovirus exposure and HLA in healthy donors. Sequencing was performed with immunoSEQ multiplex PCR; in TCRdb, only in-frame clones are kept and a portion is missing. This sample lists tens of thousands of clones; its ten largest clones have over 3%. Sequenced sample: PBMCs. The receptor set was obtained from a female donor in good health and CMV-seropositive. The CDR3 runs from the conserved cysteine through the conserved F or W. D genes are given only for firm matches.

J,V,length,D,DNA,CDR3
TRBJ1-1,TRBV7-9,15,.,TGTGCCAGCAGCTTGGGCCCCACAGGGAACACTGAAGCTTTCTTT,CASSLGPTGNTEAFF
TRBJ2-7,TRBV6-5,12,TRBD1,TGTGCCAGCAGCCCCGGACAGGGGAGGCAGTACTTC,CASSPGQGRQYF
TRBJ2-2,TRBV25-1,15,TRBD2,TGTGCCAGCAGTGAGGGGACTAGCGGGGTCGGGGAGCTGTTTTTT,CASSEGTSGVGELFF
TRBJ2-7,TRBV7-9,17,.,TGTGCCAGCAGCGGCCGTCCACGGGACTTCGGGGTCTACGAGCAGTACTTC,CASSGRPRDFGVYEQYF
TRBJ2-4,TRBV14,15,TRBD2,TGTGCCAGCAGCCAAAGCGGGGCAGCCAAAAACATTCAGTACTTC,CASSQSGAAKNIQYF
TRBJ2-2,TRBV18,16,TRBD1,TGTGCCAGCCCCCCCTCGGGACAGACAACCACCGGGGAGCTGTTTTTT,CASPPSGQTTTGELFF
TRBJ1-2,TRBV27,14,.,TGTGCCAGCACCCCTTCGACAGGATCCTATGGCTACACCTTC,CASTPSTGSYGYTF
TRBJ2-3,TRBV4-1,14,TRBD1,TGCGCCAGCAGCCTAGGGACAGGGAGAGATACGCAGTATTTT,CASSLGTGRDTQYF
TRBJ1-2,TRBV4-3,13,TRBD1,TGCGCCAGCAGCCAAGAAAGGGGGCGAGGCTACACCTTC,CASSQERGRGYTF
TRBJ2-1,TRBV6-5,16,.,TGTGCCAGCAGTTACTCGGAGCTAGTCACGGGCAATGAGCAGTTCTTC,CASSYSELVTGNEQFF
TRBJ2-7,TRBV6-5,16,.,TGTGCCAGCAGTTACGACCGGGTCCCCTCCAGCTACGAGCAGTACTTC,CASSYDRVPSSYEQYF
TRBJ1-2,TRBV4-1,13,TRBD1,TGCGCCAGCAGCTCCGGGACAGGGTTTGGCTACACCTTC,CASSSGTGFGYTF
TRBJ2-7,TRBV6-5,14,.,TGTGCCAGCAGTTACGGGACAAATGCCTACGAGCAGTACTTC,CASSYGTNAYEQYF
TRBJ1-1,TRBV6-5,14,TRBD1,TGTGCCAGCAGTGGTAGTAGGGGGCGGGCTGAAGCTTTCTTT,CASSGSRGRAEAFF